This T cell receptor (beta chain) was captured by sequencing in a study of blood T cell repertoires in COVID-19. This clone was seen only once. Sequencing was performed with immunoSEQ multiplex PCR; in TCRdb, only in-frame clones are kept and a portion is missing. The data hold about 32,000 clones, with roughly 88% observed a single time. Material for sequencing was peripheral blood. The receptor was derived from a woman between 65 and 79 years old with active COVID-19.

The CDR3 spells CATSRDSSWGLGANVLTF. CDR3 DNA: TGTGCCACCAGCAGAGACTCTAGTTGGGGGCTTGGGGCCAACGTCCTGACTTTC. The V gene is TRBV15, the J gene TRBJ2-6, with D maybe TRBD1 (6 bases). V lost 0 bases, J lost 3 bases, and 15 bases lay in between. Germline V gene data show CDR1 as LNHNV and CDR2 as YYDKDF (reference sequence). The CDR3 has 18 residues. The full variable domain, rest sourced from reference TRBV15 and TRBJ2-6, is DAMVIQNPRYQVTQFGKPVTLSCSQTLNHNVMYWYQQKSSQAPKLLFHYYDKDFNNEADTPDNFQSRRPNTSFCFLDIRSPGLGDTAMYLCATSRDSSWGLGANVLTFGAGSRLTVL.